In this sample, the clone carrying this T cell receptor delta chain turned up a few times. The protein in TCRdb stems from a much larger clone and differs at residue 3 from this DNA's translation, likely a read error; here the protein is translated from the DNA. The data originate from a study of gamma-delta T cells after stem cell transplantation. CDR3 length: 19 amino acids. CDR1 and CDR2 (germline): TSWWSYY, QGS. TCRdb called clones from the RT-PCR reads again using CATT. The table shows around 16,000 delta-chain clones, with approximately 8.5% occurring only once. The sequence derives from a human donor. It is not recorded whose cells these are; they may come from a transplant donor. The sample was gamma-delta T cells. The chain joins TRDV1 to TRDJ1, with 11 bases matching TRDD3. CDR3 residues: CAVGVLGLFSGGYPDKLIF. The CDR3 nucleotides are TGTGCTGTTGGGGTACTTGGCCTTTTCTCTGGGGGATACCCCGATAAACTCATCTTT.